This entry lists 30 T cell receptor beta chains sequenced from one sample in a study of T cell responses to AZD1222 COVID-19 vaccine (dated by TCRdb to about 2021). The method was the immunoSEQ multiplex PCR assay. TCRdb obtained this table from immuneACCESS and retained in-frame rearrangements with V and J assigned. These tables miss some clones; where compared with another copy, unresolved V genes account for less than half of the shortfall, and the remainder is unexplained. Across this sample there are approximately 140,000 clones, with roughly 90% seen only once. The biggest ten clones account for about 3% of the sample. This specimen's time point label, per the study, means: baseline before first vaccination. Material: peripheral blood, obtained on day 0 of AZD1222 vaccination. The receptor source for this set is an adult in good health.

The CDR3 loop is CASSTQAGGPINEQFF. The CDR3 DNA follows: TGTGCCAGCAGCACCCAAGCGGGAGGGCCGATCAATGAGCAGTTCTTC. V and J are TRBV9 and TRBJ2-1, with TRBD2 matching over 10 bases. In germline, CDR1 is SGDLS, CDR2 YYNGEE. The CDR3 covers 16 residues. V trimming: 4 bases; J trimming: 6 bases; junction bases outside the gene matches: 10.

This clone came up a few times. The chain employs TRBV3-1 (or the pseudogene TRBV3-2) and TRBJ1-2; 8 nucleotides line up with TRBD1. The CDR3 consists of 16 residues. J was trimmed by 5 bases and V by 2 bases; bases with no gene match: 10. CDR1 and CDR2 from the germline V gene are LGHDT and YNNKEL (reference sequence). The CDR3 loop is CASSQSQGALQYGYTF. The CDR3 DNA sequence: TGTGCCAGCAGCCAATCGCAGGGGGCACTACAGTATGGCTACACCTTC.

The chain joins TRBV7-8 to TRBJ1-1; D call uncertain. With 4 bases removed from V and 2 bases from J, the gap between germline ends came to 14 bases. The CDR3 runs 15 residues. CDR1 and CDR2 from the germline V gene are SGHVS and FQNEAQ. CDR3 sequence (DNA): TGTGCCAGCAGCTCCGTTGCTGGGGATAACACTGAAGCTTTCTTT. This gives the protein CASSSVAGDNTEAFF.

The chain joins TRBV19 to TRBJ1-2; TRBD1 is a possible D gene (5 bases). This CDR3 is 14 amino acids long. Per the germline V gene, CDR1 is LNHDA and CDR2 is SQIVND (reference sequence). Deletions cut 9 bases from V and 1 base from J, with 15 bases between. In nucleotides, the CDR3 is TGTGCCAGCTGCGCCATCGGGGGTAACTATGGCTACACCTTC. Its protein product is CASCAIGGNYGYTF.

The chain uses TRBV19 and TRBJ1-6; no reliable D call. The V gene lost 10 bases and the J gene lost 0 bases, with 16 bases spanning the gap. This CDR3 comprises 16 residues. Germline-derived CDR1 and CDR2 are LNHDA and SQIVND (reference sequence). The CDR3 reads CANPITDGSYNSPLHF. The CDR3 DNA follows: TGTGCCAATCCAATTACGGACGGCTCCTATAATTCACCCCTCCACTTT.

This sequence joins TRBV7-9 and TRBJ2-1; TRBD2 is a possible D gene (6 bases). The germline CDR1 and CDR2 sequences are SEHNR and FQNEAQ (reference sequence). The V end lost 4 bases, the J end lost 0 bases, and 10 bases lay between the germline ends. The CDR3 has 15 amino acids. For the CDR3, the DNA is TGTGCCAGCAGCTCACAGACTAGCTCCTACAATGAGCAGTTCTTC. This encodes CASSSQTSSYNEQFF.

This clone was recorded once. The chain employs TRBV9 and TRBJ1-2; D is uncertain. CDR1 SGDLS and CDR2 YYNGEE come from the germline V gene. The CDR3 has 13 residues. Trimming cost V 0 bases and J 4 bases, with 7 bases left between them. The CDR3 region has the DNA TGTGCCAGCAGCGTAGTTCTTGGCTATGGCTACACCTTC. This sequence encodes CASSVVLGYGYTF.

The rearrangement uses TRBV6-5 and TRBJ1-4; D is unresolved. The CDR3 consists of 13 residues. Between the trimmed V and J ends, which lost 3 bases and 7 bases, there was a span of 9 bases. Germline loops: CDR1 MNHEY, CDR2 SVGAGI. The chain's CDR3 is CASSYWGGEKLFF. The CDR3 DNA reads TGTGCCAGCAGTTATTGGGGTGGTGAAAAACTGTTTTTT.

J is TRBJ1-1 and V is TRBV27; the D is unclear. Germline values: CDR1 MNHEY, CDR2 SMNVEV (reference sequence). V gave up 9 bases and J gave up 1 base, with 12 bases separating them. The CDR3 has 13 amino acids. In nucleotides, the CDR3 is TGTGCCAGTAAGGACGCGGAGAACACTGAAGCTTTCTTT. Protein sequence: CASKDAENTEAFF.

This clone appeared a single time. The J gene is TRBJ2-3, the V gene TRBV6-5; D gene unclear. V shed 0 bases and J shed 4 bases, with 11 bases lying between them. Per the germline V gene, CDR1 is MNHEY and CDR2 is SVGAGI. This CDR3 comprises 15 residues. The CDR3 protein is CASSYSFAGSDTQYF. CDR3 sequence (DNA): TGTGCCAGCAGTTACTCTTTTGCAGGATCAGATACGCAGTATTTT.

CDR3 residues: CASSLIGRSDTEAFF. Here the CDR3 DNA reads TGCGCCAGCAGCTTAATAGGACGGAGCGACACTGAAGCTTTCTTT. The chain joins TRBV5-1 to TRBJ1-1, with D unclear. Trimming took 2 bases from V and 3 from J, leaving 14 bases between them. The CDR3 sequence is 15 residues long. The germline V gene has CDR1 SGHRS and CDR2 YFSETQ. The whole variable domain, remainder taken from reference TRBV5-1 and TRBJ1-1, is KAGVTQTPRYLIKTRGQQVTLSCSPISGHRSVSWYQQTPGQGLQFLFEYFSETQRNKGNFPGRFSGRQFSNSRSEMNVSTLELGDSALYLCASSLIGRSDTEAFFGQGTRLTVV.

The gene calls are TRBV18 and TRBJ1-5, with 10 bases aligning to TRBD1. J was trimmed by 6 bases and V by 3 bases; bases with no gene match: 2. This CDR3 spans 14 amino acids. The V gene's germline CDR1 is KGHSH and CDR2 LQKENI. In DNA form, the CDR3 reads TGTGCCAGCTCACCCGGACAGGGGGGTCAGCCCCAGCATTTT. Its protein is CASSPGQGGQPQHF.

Comment on this clone: An end of the junction does not agree with germline; a read error may underlie this. V is TRBV6-2 or TRBV6-3 and J is TRBJ1-1, with D possibly being TRBD1 (6 bases). This CDR3 comprises 14 residues. Germline assignment: CDR1 MNHEY and CDR2 SVGEGT. This CDR3 is CASSHSRGGTEAFF. The CDR3, as DNA: TGTGCCAGCAGTCACTCCAGGGGCGGCACTGAAGCTTTCTTT.

CDR3 loop: CASSQEHSSNYGYTF. The CDR3 coding sequence is TGCGCCAGCAGCCAAGAACACAGTAGCAACTATGGCTACACCTTC. The V gene is TRBV4-1, the J gene TRBJ1-2, with D uncertain. This CDR3 has 15 residues. Germline-derived CDR1 and CDR2 are MGHRA and YSYEKL. V shed 0 bases and J shed 2 bases, with 10 bases lying between them.

The rearrangement uses TRBV20-1 and TRBJ1-4; no definite D call. Germline assignment: CDR1 DFQATT and CDR2 SNEGSKA (reference sequence). V was clipped by 3 bases and J by 0 bases, with 5 bases between them. The length of the CDR3 is 13 residues. As DNA, the CDR3 is TGCAGTGCTAGTGATACAACTAATGAAAAACTGTTTTTT. This encodes CSASDTTNEKLFF.

This rearrangement joins TRBV19 to TRBJ1-2, with D maybe TRBD1 (6 bases). CDR1 is LNHDA and CDR2 is SQIVND in the germline V gene (reference sequence). V gave up 3 bases and J gave up 7 bases, with 12 bases separating them. The CDR3 runs to 13 residues. The CDR3: CASSMVGGGGYTF. CDR3 sequence (DNA): TGTGCCAGTAGTATGGTGGGGGGCGGTGGCTACACCTTC.

V gene TRBV14 combines with J gene TRBJ1-2; a possible D gene is TRBD1 (6 bases). The V gene's germline CDR1 is SGHDN and CDR2 FVKESK. The CDR3 runs 13 residues. The germline V and J ends were trimmed by 3 bases and 8 bases, with 13 bases remaining between them. CDR3 sequence: CASSHRLGGGYTF. The DNA for the CDR3 is TGTGCCAGCAGCCACCGCCTTGGGGGCGGCTACACCTTC.

This chain links TRBV5-8 with TRBJ1-6; tentative D call: TRBD1 (5 bases). In germline, CDR1 is SGHTS, CDR2 YDEGEE. This CDR3 comprises 14 residues. The V end lost 7 bases, the J end lost 4 bases, and 12 bases lay between the germline ends. The CDR3 here is CASLPTGYNSPLHF. In DNA, the CDR3 is TGTGCCAGCTTGCCCACAGGATATAATTCACCCCTCCACTTT.

Only one count was recorded for this clone. The genes are TRBV6-4 and TRBJ2-2; TRBD2 is a possible D gene (6 bases). CDR3 length: 14 amino acids. The ends were cut back, 2 bases at V and 5 bases at J, with 9 bases in the middle. CDR1 and CDR2 from the germline V gene are MRHNA and SNTAGT. The CDR3 DNA sequence: TGTGCCAGCAGTGACCAGACTAGGACCGGGGAGCTGTTTTTT. The encoded protein is CASSDQTRTGELFF.

This chain links TRBV3-1 (or the pseudogene TRBV3-2) with TRBJ1-4; D is unresolved. Germline CDR1 is LGHDT and CDR2 is YNNKEL (reference sequence). The CDR3 extends over 15 amino acids. V was pared by 1 base and J by 5 bases, with 11 bases between. Written as DNA, the CDR3 is TGTGCCAGCAGCCAAGCGGGGAGGATGAATGAAAAACTGTTTTTT. Its translation: CASSQAGRMNEKLFF.

This chain links TRBV24-1 with TRBJ2-7; D remains unclear. The V end was cut by 5 bases, the J end by 4 bases, with 5 bases between. The length of the CDR3 is 11 residues. Germline-derived CDR1 and CDR2 are KGHDR and SFDVKD. CDR3 coding DNA: TGTGCCACCAGTGGGGAATACGAGCAGTACTTC. Translation gives CATSGEYEQYF.

The genes are TRBV10-3 and TRBJ1-4; 8 bases line up with TRBD1. CDR3 length: 14 residues. V was clipped by 6 bases and J by 8 bases; unmatched bases: 8. From germline, CDR1 is ENHRY and CDR2 SYGVKD. CDR3 coding DNA: TGTGCCATCAGCCCAGGGGGCTTAGAAGAAAAACTGTTTTTT. It is translated as CAISPGGLEEKLFF.

The rearrangement uses TRBV19 and TRBJ2-2, with D possibly being TRBD1 (8 bases). CDR1 and CDR2 (germline): LNHDA, SQIVND (reference sequence). Trimming shortened V by 8 bases and J by 6 bases, and 25 bases separated the two germline ends. The CDR3 totals 17 residues. The CDR3 DNA follows: TGTGCCAGTTTACAGGGAGGGACAGGAACATTCCCCGGGGAGCTGTTTTTT. This codes for CASLQGGTGTFPGELFF. Drawing the rest from reference TRBV19 and TRBJ2-2, the complete variable domain is DGGITQSPKYLFRKEGQNVTLSCEQNLNHDAMYWYRQDPGQGLRLIYYSQIVNDFQKGDIAEGYSVSREKKESFPLTVTSAQKNPTAFYLCASLQGGTGTFPGELFFGEGSRLTVL.

About this clone: An end of the junction does not agree with germline; a read error may underlie this. The chain recombines TRBV9 with TRBJ2-3; D remains ambiguous. Germline V lookup: CDR1 SGDLS, CDR2 YYNGEE. The CDR3 totals 14 residues. CDR3 sequence: CAGSVGFGTDTQYF. The DNA of the CDR3 is TGTGCCGGCAGCGTAGGGTTTGGGACAGATACGCAGTATTTT.

This clone occurred once. The V call is TRBV2, the J call TRBJ2-2; D ambiguous. Germline V lookup: CDR1 SNHLY, CDR2 FYNNEI. The CDR3 is 15 amino acids. V shed 4 bases and J shed 7 bases, with 16 bases lying between them. CDR3 loop: CASSADGFQGGELFF. CDR3 in DNA: TGTGCCAGCAGTGCGGACGGGTTTCAAGGCGGGGAGCTGTTTTTT.

The chain employs TRBV5-1 and TRBJ1-1; possibly TRBD1 for D (6 bases). The germline V gene encodes CDR1 SGHRS and CDR2 YFSETQ. This CDR3 spans 15 amino acids. The V end lost 0 bases, the J end lost 1 base, and 10 bases lay between the germline ends. CDR3 sequence: CASSLAGTQNTEAFF. CDR3 DNA sequence: TGCGCCAGCAGCTTGGCCGGGACACAGAACACTGAAGCTTTCTTT.

This chain links TRBV19 with TRBJ2-2; TRBD2 aligns across 15 bases. V shed 7 bases and J 9 bases; nucleotides not matched to a gene: 15. CDR1 is LNHDA, CDR2 SQIVND, per germline (reference sequence). The CDR3 sequence is 18 residues long. CDR3: CASIDPGTSGRRIRELFF. DNA of the CDR3: TGTGCCAGTATTGACCCCGGGACTAGCGGGAGGAGGATCCGGGAGCTGTTTTTT.

The V and J genes are TRBV9 and TRBJ2-2; 7 bases fit TRBD2. V lost 1 base, J lost 2 bases, and 5 bases stayed unmatched. Germline V gene lookup returns CDR1 SGDLS and CDR2 YYNGEE. CDR3 length: 16 residues. Here the CDR3 reads CASSVLGGSNTGELFF. CDR3 sequence (DNA): TGTGCCAGCAGCGTATTGGGGGGGAGTAACACCGGGGAGCTGTTTTTT.

On this clone: The sample has other DNA sequences that encode this CDR3 too. This chain links TRBV29-1 with TRBJ2-2; D gene uncertain. This CDR3 contains 10 residues. Germline V gene sequence: CDR1 SQVTM, CDR2 ANQGSEA. The V gene lost 1 base and the J gene lost 8 bases, with 2 bases spanning the gap. CDR3 protein: CSVEAGELFF. DNA for the CDR3: TGCAGCGTTGAAGCGGGGGAGCTGTTTTTT.

This chain joins TRBV21-1 and TRBJ1-2; the table's TRBD1 call for D was not verified on the DNA. TRBV21-1 is a recognized pseudogene. The CDR3 is made up of 16 amino acids. Written as DNA, the CDR3 is TGTGCCAGCAGCCGCATAAAGGGACAGGGAATCTATGGCTACACCTTC. It is translated as CASSRIKGQGIYGYTF.